This TCR beta chain is from a study of blood T cell repertoires in COVID-19. At the level of the study: Samples representing acute and convalescent COVID-19 were sourced from the United States, Italy and Spain. The cDNA or gDNA used as material had been derived from T cells, B-cell-depleted T cells, or PBMCs.

Under the authors' procedure: Amplified reference gene primers provided the basis for estimating nucleated cell counts. Assay used: immunoSEQ multiplex PCR; TCRdb lists only in-frame clones, some missing. V and J calls and clone size are given by that table; D and trimming were obtained from the DNA. The table lists some 350,000 clones, around nine tenths of them singletons. Material for sequencing was peripheral blood. The clonotype originates from a woman in her 70s with COVID-19, enrolled during active disease.

For the CDR3, the DNA is TGTGCCATCAGTGAGTCGATTGGAGGGACTGAAGCTTTCTTT. Its protein product is CAISESIGGTEAFF. This rearrangement joins TRBV10-3 to TRBJ1-1, with D unresolved. The CDR3 loop spans 14 amino acids. Between the trimmed V and J ends, which lost 0 bases and 5 bases, there was a span of 10 bases. CDR1 is ENHRY, CDR2 SYGVKD, per germline.